The rows below give T cell receptor beta chains drawn from one sample of a study of T-cell memory formation after mild COVID-19. TCRdb processed the 5' RACE reads anew with MiXCR; each CDR3 protein has one entry. In the table there are roughly 260,000 distinct CDR3 sequences, 16% of which are singletons. Material: PBMCs or a T cell subset sorted from them (not recorded which). These receptors originate from a young man who had mild COVID-19 (a few samples of this study predate the infection). Cell type and time point are not known. Each CDR3 is given with its conserved first and last residue. D genes are given only for firm matches.

CDR3 protein	CDR3 length	D gene	V gene	J gene
CASSPAYSNQPQHF	14	.	TRBV2	TRBJ1-5
CASGLVLSTEAFF	13	.	TRBV12-5	TRBJ1-1
CASSQGPGSADTQYF	15	.	TRBV3-1	TRBJ2-3
CSARWPDTEAFF	12	.	TRBV20-1	TRBJ1-1
CASSINQETQYF	12	.	TRBV7-6	TRBJ2-5
CASSRQGAEGYTF	13	TRBD1	TRBV4-3	TRBJ1-2
CASSPGHTF	9	.	TRBV7-9	TRBJ1-2
CSAQGIREKLFF	12	.	TRBV20-1	TRBJ1-4
CSAMRTSGALEQYF	14	TRBD2	TRBV20-1	TRBJ2-7
CASSSGTGGWGYTF	14	TRBD1	TRBV28	TRBJ1-2
CASSYGDRGYTEAFF	15	TRBD1	TRBV6-6	TRBJ1-1
CASTNRGQVSPLHF	14	TRBD1	TRBV12-3/TRBV12-4	TRBJ1-6
CASSLDLTGVGYTF	14	TRBD1	TRBV11-2	TRBJ1-2
CASSHPAGVGVYGYTF	16	.	TRBV4-3	TRBJ1-2
CASSLATTGNYGYTF	15	.	TRBV5-1	TRBJ1-2
CASSPGLRRGDTDTQYF	17	TRBD2	TRBV23-1	TRBJ2-3
CASSTSQGVGEKLFF	15	TRBD1	TRBV5-1	TRBJ1-4
CASMGRSYNEQFF	13	.	TRBV25-1	TRBJ2-1
CASSLGRRWTGRGLNYGYTF	20	.	TRBV5-6	TRBJ1-2
CASSASGRVGQETQYF	16	.	TRBV4-1	TRBJ2-5
CASSLAVGTGTQYF	14	.	TRBV5-1	TRBJ2-5
CSARDEGRVQNSPLHF	16	.	TRBV20-1	TRBJ1-6
CASSRAPEEAFF	12	.	TRBV28	TRBJ1-1
CASSLGSGNNEQFF	14	TRBD2	TRBV5-1	TRBJ2-1
CASSGTSGGPRSYNEQFF	18	TRBD2	TRBV28	TRBJ2-1
CASSYGEDTEAFF	13	.	TRBV6-2/TRBV6-3	TRBJ1-1
CASSQRNPDTQYF	13	.	TRBV4-3	TRBJ2-3
CAGMTAGDIQYF	12	.	TRBV7-9	TRBJ2-4
CASSFTTQGELFF	13	TRBD1	TRBV7-9	TRBJ1-4
CASSLDINQPQHF	13	.	TRBV7-8	TRBJ1-5
CASSPYDRGGKQYF	14	TRBD2	TRBV7-2	TRBJ2-7
CASSQDREATDTQYF	15	.	TRBV4-3	TRBJ2-3
CASRELRDYGYTF	13	.	TRBV19	TRBJ1-2
CASSFYAINSPLHF	14	.	TRBV6-2/TRBV6-3	TRBJ1-6
CASSAAGGNTQYF	13	TRBD2	TRBV6-1	TRBJ2-3
CASSLSGAETQYF	13	.	TRBV7-3	TRBJ2-5
CASSPNRRTNYGYTF	15	.	TRBV7-2	TRBJ1-2
CASTVNRGLGQFF	13	TRBD1	TRBV28	TRBJ2-1
CSVARRLNTEAFF	13	.	TRBV29-1	TRBJ1-1
CSANEGAGDTQYF	13	TRBD1	TRBV20-1	TRBJ2-3
CASSQDPPGRTDTQYF	16	.	TRBV4-1	TRBJ2-3
CSVALQLINIQYF	13	.	TRBV29-1	TRBJ2-4
CASSLGLAGTYEQYF	15	TRBD2	TRBV28	TRBJ2-7